Listed below are T cell receptor beta chains from one sample, sequenced in a study of blood T cell repertoires in COVID-19. Method: immunoSEQ multiplex PCR; TCRdb's copy keeps in-frame clones and lacks some. The table records 200,000 or so clones, around 80% of them present only once. Sequencing input: PBMCs or T cells enriched from blood (not recorded which). The receptors originated from a man aged 55-75 years who had recovered from COVID-19. Both conserved end residues are part of each CDR3. A D gene is named only where the DNA matches it firmly. The size of a clone is reported for some rows only, either as once, few or many, or as a class for expanded clones.

j_call d_call v_call clone_size cdr3_aa cdr3_nt
TRBJ2-7 TRBD1 TRBV5-1 . CASSFRDRSYEQYF TGCGCCAGCAGCTTCCGGGACAGGTCCTACGAGCAGTACTTC
TRBJ1-1 . TRBV19 . CASSLTGTTEAFF TGTGCCAGTAGTTTAACAGGAACCACTGAAGCTTTCTTT
TRBJ1-5 TRBD1 TRBV6-2/TRBV6-3 . CASSGWTGLVVPQHF TGTGCCAGCAGTGGGTGGACAGGGCTCGTAGTGCCCCAGCATTTT
TRBJ1-2 . TRBV11-3 . CASSLVAGIGYTF TGTGCCAGCAGCTTAGTAGCAGGGATAGGCTACACCTTC
TRBJ1-2 . TRBV18 . CASSPPNTNYGYTF TGTGCCAGCTCACCACCGAACACAAACTATGGCTACACCTTC
TRBJ2-7 TRBD1 TRBV6-5 . CASVWIGRGIFEQYF TGTGCCAGCGTATGGATTGGCAGGGGGATATTCGAGCAGTACTTC
TRBJ1-6 TRBD1 TRBV5-8 . CASSLTGGSYNSPLHF TGTGCCAGCAGCTTGACAGGGGGCTCCTATAATTCACCCCTCCACTTT
TRBJ1-2 . TRBV6-1 once CASSEQDRFYGYTF TGTGCCAGCAGTGAACAGGACAGATTCTATGGCTACACCTTC
TRBJ2-7 . TRBV25-1 . CASSSLHEQYF TGTGCCAGCAGTTCACTGCACGAGCAGTACTTC
TRBJ2-3 TRBD2 TRBV7-9 . CASSLDGGGTDTQYF TGTGCCAGCAGCTTAGACGGCGGGGGAACAGATACGCAGTATTTT
TRBJ2-1 . TRBV4-1 few CASSLHAPRESSYNEQFF TGCGCCAGCAGCCTCCACGCGCCTCGCGAGAGCTCCTACAATGAGCAGTTCTTC
TRBJ1-3 . TRBV2 few CASRGLAGNTIYF TGTGCCAGCCGAGGCCTGGCTGGAAACACCATATATTTT
TRBJ1-5 . TRBV7-8 . CASSLVRTSSNQPQHF TGTGCCAGCAGCTTAGTCCGGACATCAAGCAATCAGCCCCAGCATTTT
TRBJ2-5 . TRBV7-9 . CASSPRGVTQYF TGTGCCAGCAGCCCCCGGGGTGTGACCCAGTACTTC
TRBJ2-3 . TRBV18 once CASSGQSGLLSTDTQYF TGTGCCAGCTCCGGACAGTCAGGGCTCCTTAGCACAGATACGCAGTATTTT
TRBJ1-2 . TRBV11-2 . CASSYRHDSNYGYTF TGTGCCAGCAGCTACCGACACGATTCTAACTATGGCTACACCTTC
TRBJ1-6 . TRBV7-9 . CASSLTVGALDSPLHF TGTGCCAGCAGCTTGACAGTGGGGGCATTGGATTCACCCCTCCACTTT
TRBJ1-1 . TRBV27 . CASSPRRMGRNTEAFF TGTGCCAGCAGTCCCCGCCGGATGGGGCGCAACACTGAAGCTTTCTTT
TRBJ2-3 TRBD1 TRBV29-1 . CSAPGQGGDTQYF TGCAGCGCCCCGGGACAGGGGGGAGATACGCAGTATTTT
TRBJ1-2 TRBD1 TRBV2 . CASSDTPTGAMGYTF TGTGCCAGCAGTGATACCCCGACAGGGGCGATGGGCTACACCTTC
TRBJ2-3 TRBD2 TRBV3-1/TRBV3-2 . CASSQDPAGGGTDTQYF TGTGCCAGCAGCCAAGATCCGGCGGGGGGCGGCACAGATACGCAGTATTTT
TRBJ2-7 . TRBV6-5 . CATVDSSSYEQYF TGTGCCACCGTTGACAGTTCCTCCTACGAGCAGTACTTC
TRBJ1-2 TRBD1 TRBV11-2 . CASSLDLVGTGPNYGYTF TGTGCCAGCAGCTTAGACCTTGTGGGGACAGGGCCTAACTATGGCTACACCTTC
TRBJ2-4 TRBD1 TRBV9 . CASSLQGADIQYF TGTGCCAGCAGCCTACAGGGGGCTGACATTCAGTACTTC
TRBJ2-1 . TRBV7-6 . CASSLAGEVPNNEQFF TGTGCCAGCAGCTTAGCGGGGGAGGTGCCTAACAATGAGCAGTTCTTC
TRBJ2-7 . TRBV7-2 once CASSLVPGVPYEQYF TGTGCCAGCAGCTTAGTTCCAGGGGTCCCCTACGAGCAGTACTTC
TRBJ2-1 . TRBV6-2/TRBV6-3 once CASSDLGAGSYNEQFF TGTGCCAGCAGTGACCTGGGGGCAGGGTCCTACAATGAGCAGTTCTTC
TRBJ1-1 . TRBV30 few CAWSTSTGLNTEAFF TGTGCCTGGAGTACGAGTACAGGGCTGAACACTGAAGCTTTCTTT
TRBJ2-3 TRBD2 TRBV6-2/TRBV6-3 . CASSSRLAGWIDTQYF TGTGCCAGCAGTTCGCGACTAGCGGGGTGGATAGATACGCAGTATTTT
TRBJ1-2 TRBD1 TRBV29-1 . CSVGRQGADTGGYTF TGCAGCGTTGGGCGACAGGGGGCAGACACTGGTGGCTACACCTTC
TRBJ1-1 . TRBV28 . CASSLAETEAFF TGTGCCAGCAGCCTAGCGGAGACTGAAGCTTTCTTT
TRBJ2-3 . TRBV19 . CASTGGLHTQYF TGTGCCAGTACTGGGGGGTTGCATACGCAGTATTTT
TRBJ1-1 . TRBV11-2 once CASSLVSGDTEAFF TGTGCCAGCAGCTTAGTAAGCGGAGACACTGAAGCTTTCTTT
TRBJ1-4 . TRBV11-3 . CASSPGTFGSVGKLFF TGTGCCAGCAGCCCCGGGACATTTGGATCGGTAGGAAAACTGTTTTTT
TRBJ1-1 . TRBV11-2 . CASSQEPGLLAEAFF TGTGCCAGCAGCCAAGAACCGGGACTCCTAGCTGAAGCTTTCTTT
TRBJ1-1 TRBD1 TRBV11-2 . CASSSLTGGRGSAFF TGTGCCAGCAGCTCACTGACAGGGGGGCGCGGGTCAGCTTTCTTT
TRBJ1-2 . TRBV5-1 . CASSSQGFHGYTF TGCGCCAGCAGCTCCCAGGGGTTCCATGGCTACACCTTC
TRBJ2-5 . TRBV15 . CATKVGTRETQYF TGTGCCACCAAAGTGGGGACACGAGAGACCCAGTACTTC
TRBJ1-6 . TRBV13 few CASSLGTVRNSPLHF TGTGCCAGCAGCTTAGGGACAGTCCGTAATTCACCCCTCCACTTT
TRBJ1-3 TRBD1 TRBV19 few CASSSGTGTGNTIYF TGTGCCAGTAGTTCCGGGACAGGGACTGGAAACACCATATATTTT
TRBJ1-5 TRBD1 TRBV6-5 . CASSYGQAGTQPQHF TGTGCCAGCAGTTACGGACAGGCTGGAACTCAGCCCCAGCATTTT
TRBJ1-5 TRBD1 TRBV15 many CATSREYRGSNQPQHF TGTGCCACCAGCAGAGAGTACAGGGGTAGCAATCAGCCCCAGCATTTT
TRBJ2-2 . TRBV20-1 . CSAGTTGELFF TGCAGTGCGGGGACTACCGGGGAGCTGTTTTTT
TRBJ1-3 TRBD1 TRBV2 . CASYGRGRTGNTIYF TGTGCCAGCTATGGCAGGGGGCGGACTGGAAACACCATATATTTT
TRBJ1-4 TRBD1 TRBV4-1 . CASSPGDRVNEKLFF TGCGCCAGCAGCCCAGGGGACAGGGTAAATGAAAAACTGTTTTTT
TRBJ2-6 . TRBV4-2 . CASSQGGSGANVLTF TGTGCCAGCAGCCAGGGGGGTTCTGGGGCCAACGTCCTGACTTTC
TRBJ2-3 TRBD2 TRBV12-5 few CASGLGAGADTQYF TGTGCTAGTGGTTTGGGGGCGGGGGCAGATACGCAGTATTTT
TRBJ2-7 TRBD1 TRBV5-1 . CASSKDRGRNEQYF TGCGCCAGCAGCAAGGACAGGGGGAGGAACGAGCAGTACTTC
TRBJ1-6 . TRBV11-3 once CASRKQDGNSPLHF TGTGCCAGCAGAAAACAGGACGGCAATTCACCCCTCCACTTT
TRBJ2-1 . TRBV5-8 . CASSSVGGISYNEQFF TGTGCCAGCAGCTCGGTCGGAGGGATTTCCTACAATGAGCAGTTCTTC
TRBJ1-2 TRBD1 TRBV2 few CASSNTDRARYGYTF TGTGCCAGCAGCAATACAGACAGGGCCCGCTATGGCTACACCTTC
TRBJ1-2 TRBD1 TRBV4-3 . CASSQGTGWGYGYTF TGCGCCAGCAGCCAAGGGACAGGGTGGGGCTATGGCTACACCTTC
TRBJ1-1 TRBD1 TRBV4-2 many CASSRKLGTEWENTEAFF TGTGCCAGCAGCCGGAAGCTGGGGACAGAATGGGAAAACACTGAAGCTTTCTTT